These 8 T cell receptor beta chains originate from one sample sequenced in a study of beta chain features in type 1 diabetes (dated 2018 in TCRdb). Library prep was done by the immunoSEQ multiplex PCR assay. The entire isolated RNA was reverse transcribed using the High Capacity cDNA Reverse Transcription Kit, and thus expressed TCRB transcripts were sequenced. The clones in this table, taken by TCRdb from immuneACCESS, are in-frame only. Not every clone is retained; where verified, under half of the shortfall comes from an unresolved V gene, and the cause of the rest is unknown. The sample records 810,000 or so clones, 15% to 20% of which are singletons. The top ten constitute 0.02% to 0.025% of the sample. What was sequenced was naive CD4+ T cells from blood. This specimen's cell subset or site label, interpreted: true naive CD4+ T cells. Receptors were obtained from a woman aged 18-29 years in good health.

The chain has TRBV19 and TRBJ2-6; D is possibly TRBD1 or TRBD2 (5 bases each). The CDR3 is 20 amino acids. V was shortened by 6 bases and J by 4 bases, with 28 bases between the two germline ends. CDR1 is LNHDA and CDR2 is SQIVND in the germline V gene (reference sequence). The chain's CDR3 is CASSLLGYRDGGTGANVLTF. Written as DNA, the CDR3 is TGTGCCAGTAGCCTGCTGGGATACCGGGACGGTGGAACGGGGGCCAACGTCCTGACTTTC. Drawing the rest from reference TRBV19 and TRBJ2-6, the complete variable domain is DGGITQSPKYLFRKEGQNVTLSCEQNLNHDAMYWYRQDPGQGLRLIYYSQIVNDFQKGDIAEGYSVSREKKESFPLTVTSAQKNPTAFYLCASSLLGYRDGGTGANVLTFGAGSRLTVL.

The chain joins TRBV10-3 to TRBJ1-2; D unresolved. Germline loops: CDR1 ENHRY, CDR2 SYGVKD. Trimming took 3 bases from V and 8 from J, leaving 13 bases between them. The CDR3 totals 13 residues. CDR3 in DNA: TGTGCCATCAGTGATCCTACATGGAGAGGCTACACCTTC. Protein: CAISDPTWRGYTF.

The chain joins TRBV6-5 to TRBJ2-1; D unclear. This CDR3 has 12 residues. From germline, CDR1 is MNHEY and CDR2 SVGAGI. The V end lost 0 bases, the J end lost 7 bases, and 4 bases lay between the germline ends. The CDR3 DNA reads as TGTGCCAGCAGTTACTCACCTAATGAGCAGTTCTTC. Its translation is CASSYSPNEQFF.

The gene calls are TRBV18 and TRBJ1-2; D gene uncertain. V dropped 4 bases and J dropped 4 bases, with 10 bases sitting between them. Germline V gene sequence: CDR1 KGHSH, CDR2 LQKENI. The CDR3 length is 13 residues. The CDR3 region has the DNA TGTGCCAGCTCACAGGATGGCACCTATGGCTACACCTTC. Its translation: CASSQDGTYGYTF.

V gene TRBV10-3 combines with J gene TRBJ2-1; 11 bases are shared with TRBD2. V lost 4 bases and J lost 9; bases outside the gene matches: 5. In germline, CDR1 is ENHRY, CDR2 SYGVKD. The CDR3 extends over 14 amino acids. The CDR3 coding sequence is TGTGCCATCAGTGCCGGGACTAGCGGAGGTGAGCAGTTCTTC. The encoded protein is CAISAGTSGGEQFF.

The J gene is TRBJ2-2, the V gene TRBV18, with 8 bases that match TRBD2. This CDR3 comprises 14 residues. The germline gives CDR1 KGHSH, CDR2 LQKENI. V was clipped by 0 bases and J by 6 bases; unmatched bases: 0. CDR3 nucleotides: TGTGCCAGCTCACCACCGGGACTAGCCGGGGAGCTGTTTTTT. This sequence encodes CASSPPGLAGELFF.

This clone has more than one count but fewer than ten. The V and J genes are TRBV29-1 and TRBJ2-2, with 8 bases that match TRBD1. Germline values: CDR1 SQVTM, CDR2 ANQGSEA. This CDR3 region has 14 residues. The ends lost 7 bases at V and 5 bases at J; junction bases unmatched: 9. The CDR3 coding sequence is TGCAGCGCCCAGGGACAGGCGGGTACCGGGGAGCTGTTTTTT. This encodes CSAQGQAGTGELFF.

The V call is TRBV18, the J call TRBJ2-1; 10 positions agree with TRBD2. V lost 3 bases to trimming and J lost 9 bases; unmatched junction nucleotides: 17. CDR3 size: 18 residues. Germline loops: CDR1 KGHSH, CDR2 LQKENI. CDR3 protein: CASSPFKMVAGGFGEQFF. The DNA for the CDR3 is TGTGCCAGCTCACCCTTTAAAATGGTAGCGGGAGGCTTCGGTGAGCAGTTCTTC.